The entry that follows covers one T cell receptor beta chain sequence. Its antigen is undetermined. The data derive from a study of T cells after yellow fever vaccination. Study conclusions and caveats: The CD4 compartment and the CD8 compartment contained a small share of clonotypes in common.

CDR3 size: 13 residues. V was trimmed by 3 bases and J by 4 bases, leaving 12 bases between them. Germline V CDR1 and CDR2: DFQATT, SNEGSKA (reference sequence). Universal primer sites and UMIs were introduced during 5'RACE template-switching synthesis of TCR cDNA. TCRdb ran MiXCR on the 5' RACE reads and lists one entry per CDR3 protein. The table includes some 340,000 distinct CDR3 sequences, roughly 10% detected once. The genes are TRBV20-1 and TRBJ2-5, with no clear D. The clonotype originates from a man aged 18 to 29 who received the YFV17D yellow fever vaccine. The sample here was CD4+ T cells sorted from PBMCs, taken 45 days after the yellow fever booster vaccination. The chain's CDR3 is CSASAGSLETQYF. For the CDR3, the DNA is TGCAGTGCTAGCGCAGGATCCCTAGAGACCCAGTACTTC.